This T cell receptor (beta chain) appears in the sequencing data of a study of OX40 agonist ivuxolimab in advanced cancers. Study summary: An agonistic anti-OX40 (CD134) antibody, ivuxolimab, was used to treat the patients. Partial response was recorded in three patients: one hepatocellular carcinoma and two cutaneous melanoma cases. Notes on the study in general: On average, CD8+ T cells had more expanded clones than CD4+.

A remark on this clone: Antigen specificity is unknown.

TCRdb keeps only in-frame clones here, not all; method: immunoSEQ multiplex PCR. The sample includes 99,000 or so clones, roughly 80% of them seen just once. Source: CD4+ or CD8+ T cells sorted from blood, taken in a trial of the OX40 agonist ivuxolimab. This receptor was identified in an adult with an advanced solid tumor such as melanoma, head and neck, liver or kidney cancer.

CDR3 sequence (DNA): TGCGCCAGCAGCCACGGTTTCATCAATCAGCCCCAGCATTTT. This codes for CASSHGFINQPQHF. This rearrangement joins TRBV4-1 to TRBJ1-5; no definite D call. This CDR3 has 14 amino acids. Trimming shortened V by 3 bases and J by 3 bases, and 9 bases separated the two germline ends. Germline CDR1 reads MGHRA; CDR2 reads YSYEKL.